The next 26 T cell receptor beta chains were all read from a single sample in a study of human T cells and chemical hapten exposure. Noted time point: patch test 2, 6 weeks after DPC sensitization. Treatment specified: therapeutic diphenylcyclopropenone sensitization with weekly scalp DPC. TCRdb used MiXCR to reprocess the RACE reads, holding one entry per CDR3 protein. The top ten hold roughly 2.3% of the sample, which has 84,000 or so distinct CDR3 sequences, 10% to 13% seen once. The specimen comprised whole blood, sampled in connection with sensitization to the hapten diphenylcyclopropenone (DPC). The source is a woman aged 30 to 39 with alopecia areata. Some clones in this sample may be carry-over from other donors' samples.

This clonotype appeared many times. CDR3 bases: TGCAGTGCGGGCAGCGAAGAGACCCAGTACTTC. Protein sequence: CSAGSEETQYF. The J gene is TRBJ2-5, the V gene TRBV20-1; D not certain. Trimming left V 6 bases short and J 3 bases short, with 8 bases between. Germline V gene sequence: CDR1 DFQATT, CDR2 SNEGSKA (reference sequence). The CDR3 is 11 amino acids.

This clonotype has just one count. The chain has TRBV6-5 and TRBJ2-7, with TRBD1 matching 9 bases. Unmatched junction bases numbered 7, after V lost 2 bases and J lost 5 bases. This CDR3 comprises 15 residues. CDR1 and CDR2 (germline): MNHEY, SVGAGI. The CDR3: CASSYTPTGGDEQYF. CDR3 in DNA: TGTGCCAGCAGTTACACCCCGACAGGGGGGGACGAGCAGTACTTC.

In its sample, this clonotype was seen a few times. The CDR3 region is CASSFQAGYEQYF. The CDR3 DNA reads as TGTGCCAGCAGCTTTCAAGCGGGCTACGAGCAGTACTTC. The chain combines TRBV7-2 with TRBJ2-7; weak D call: TRBD2 (6 bases). The CDR3 has 13 residues. V was trimmed by 3 bases and J by 3 bases, leaving 9 bases between them. Germline V gives CDR1 SGHTA, CDR2 FQGNSA.

At least ten counts were recorded for this clonotype. One end of the junction varies from germline; a read error may be responsible. The chain links TRBV7-7 to TRBJ2-1, with 7 bases matching TRBD1. From germline, CDR1 is SSHAT and CDR2 FNYEAQ (reference sequence). The CDR3 spans 15 residues. CDR3 amino acids: CASSLGTASYNEQFF. The CDR3 coding sequence is TGTGCTAGCAGCTTAGGGACAGCGTCCTACAATGAGCAGTTCTTC.

V gene TRBV29-1 combines with J gene TRBJ2-2; 11 bases line up with TRBD1. Germline assignment: CDR1 SQVTM and CDR2 ANQGSEA. With V trimmed by 7 bases and J by 7 bases, 5 bases remained unmatched. The CDR3 has 13 residues. The CDR3 region has the DNA TGCAGCGGCCGGACAGGGGGCGTCGGGGAGCTGTTTTTT. Protein product: CSGRTGGVGELFF.

This clonotype was found many times. The genes are TRBV28 and TRBJ2-7; D gene unclear. Germline V gives CDR1 MDHEN, CDR2 SYDVKM. The V and J ends lost 2 bases and 0 bases respectively, with 5 bases between them. The CDR3 is 13 residues long. This CDR3 reads CASSLESSYEQYF. The CDR3 DNA reads as TGTGCCAGCAGTTTAGAGAGCTCCTACGAGCAGTACTTC.

This clonotype came up a few times. This chain connects TRBV6-1 to TRBJ1-5; the match to TRBD1 covers 8 bases. This CDR3 region has 17 residues. Germline CDR1 is MNHNS and CDR2 is SASEGT. Germline trimming cut 6 bases from V and 3 bases from J; bases unmatched to any gene: 13. In DNA form, the CDR3 reads TGTGCCAGCAGCTCTCCGGGGGGGACAGGAGACAATCAGCCCCAGCATTTT. This gives the protein CASSSPGGTGDNQPQHF.

The chain combines TRBV6-2 or TRBV6-3 with TRBJ2-1; D remains unclear. The CDR3 loop spans 13 amino acids. The germline gives CDR1 MNHEY, CDR2 SVGEGT. The V end was cut by 5 bases, the J end by 4 bases, with 9 bases between. CDR3 nucleotide sequence: TGTGCCAGCAGTCCTGGAATATACAATGAGCAGTTCTTC. Translation gives CASSPGIYNEQFF.

The table lists this clonotype with many counts. The CDR3 region has the DNA TGCGCCAGCAGCTTTAGGACCTTTCCCAATGAGCAGTTCTTC. Translation: CASSFRTFPNEQFF. The V call is TRBV5-1, the J call TRBJ2-1; D is undetermined. The CDR3 length is 14 residues. Germline V gene data show CDR1 as SGHRS and CDR2 as YFSETQ. The V gene lost 2 bases and the J gene lost 6 bases, with 12 bases spanning the gap.

The V and J genes are TRBV6-1 and TRBJ1-2; D is possibly TRBD1 (6 bases). Germline V gene lookup returns CDR1 MNHNS and CDR2 SASEGT. The length of the CDR3 is 15 residues. V lost 1 base, J lost 4 bases, and 13 bases lay in between. The DNA of the CDR3 is TGTGCCAGCAGTGAAGTTTGGGGGCAGGGCTATGGCTACACCTTC. Amino acid sequence: CASSEVWGQGYGYTF.

This clonotype appeared many times. The rearrangement joins TRBV30 to TRBJ1-5; D ambiguous. The CDR3 sequence is 14 residues long. Trimming shortened V by 0 bases and J by 7 bases, and 13 bases separated the two germline ends. The germline CDR1 and CDR2 sequences are GTSNPN and SVGIG (reference sequence). The CDR3 reads CAWSVLAKGQPQHF. Written as DNA, the CDR3 is TGTGCCTGGAGTGTTTTGGCAAAGGGACAGCCCCAGCATTTT.

This clonotype was seen many times. The V call is TRBV5-1, the J call TRBJ2-1; unclear D gene. Trimming cost V 4 bases and J 2 bases, with 19 bases left between them. This CDR3 is 17 amino acids long. Looked up from germline, CDR1 is SGHRS and CDR2 is YFSETQ. In nucleotides, the CDR3 is TGCGCCAGCAGCCCACGCCCGCCAGCCTCAGCCTACAATGAGCAGTTCTTC. Translated, it gives CASSPRPPASAYNEQFF.

This rearrangement joins TRBV28 to TRBJ2-1, with D unclear. The germline CDR1 and CDR2 sequences are MDHEN and SYDVKM. CDR3 length equals 13 residues. V lost 7 bases and J lost 4, with 11 bases in between. CDR3 nucleotide sequence: TGTGCCAGCACCCGAGTTCGTTACAATGAGCAGTTCTTC. Its translation is CASTRVRYNEQFF. The full variable domain, its missing parts supplied by reference TRBV28 and TRBJ2-1, is DVKVTQSSRYLVKRTGEKVFLECVQDMDHENMFWYRQDPGLGLRLIYFSYDVKMKEKGDIPEGYSVSREKKERFSLILESASTNQTSMYLCASTRVRYNEQFFGPGTRLTVL.

This clonotype was counted ten times or more. V is TRBV6-2 or TRBV6-3 and J is TRBJ2-1, with unresolved D. V was cut by 7 bases and J by 10 bases, with 29 bases left in between. CDR3 length equals 17 residues. The germline gives CDR1 MNHEY, CDR2 SVGEGT. CDR3 sequence reads: CASTSTKGYRLQSEQFF. The CDR3, as DNA: TGTGCCAGCACCTCCACAAAGGGCTACCGCCTGCAATCGGAGCAGTTCTTC.

This clonotype was seen at least ten times. The rearrangement uses TRBV14 and TRBJ2-3; D gene ambiguous. The CDR3 covers 13 residues. The germline V and J ends were trimmed by 3 bases and 4 bases, with 8 bases remaining between them. Germline V gene lookup returns CDR1 SGHDN and CDR2 FVKESK. The DNA of the CDR3 is TGTGCCAGCAGCCAGATAGGGTCAGATACGCAGTATTTT. It translates to CASSQIGSDTQYF.

The chain links TRBV29-1 to TRBJ1-3; TRBD1 might be the D (5 bases). CDR1 and CDR2 (germline): SQVTM, ANQGSEA. The CDR3 has 13 amino acids. Trimming shortened V by 6 bases and J by 6 bases, and 15 bases separated the two germline ends. CDR3 DNA sequence: TGCAGCGTCCCGGGACCAGGGTTAAACACCATATATTTT. Protein product: CSVPGPGLNTIYF.

This clonotype came up many times. The chain combines TRBV21-1 with TRBJ2-7. TRBV21-1 is tagged as a pseudogene. The CDR3 extends over 19 amino acids. The CDR3 protein is CASSPSRAPILRSTYEQYF. The CDR3 coding sequence is TGTGCCAGCAGCCCGTCGAGAGCACCAATCCTTAGATCCACCTACGAGCAGTACTTC.

The rearrangement joins TRBV28 to TRBJ2-1; the D is unclear. Germline lookup yields CDR1 MDHEN and CDR2 SYDVKM. Trimming pared 0 bases from V and 10 bases from J, leaving 4 bases between. The CDR3 is 11 residues long. As DNA, the CDR3 is TGTGCCAGCAGTTTATGGGCGGAGCAGTTCTTC. Its protein product is CASSLWAEQFF.

This clonotype has ten or more counts. This chain joins TRBV3-1 and TRBJ2-1, with 7 bases fitting TRBD1. The CDR3 runs 15 residues. Germline V gene sequence: CDR1 LGHDT, CDR2 YNNKEL (reference sequence). V was pared by 4 bases and J by 9 bases, with 12 bases of the junction left unmatched. The CDR3 here is CASSLPGRGYGEQFF. For the CDR3, the DNA is TGTGCCAGCAGCCTCCCGGGCAGGGGGTATGGTGAGCAGTTCTTC.

J is TRBJ2-1 and V is TRBV24-1; no firm D call. This CDR3 comprises 14 residues. Trimming removed 2 bases at V and 8 bases at J, with 12 bases between. The V gene's germline CDR1 is KGHDR and CDR2 SFDVKD. CDR3 residues: CATSDSSFSYEQFF. In nucleotides, the CDR3 is TGTGCCACCAGTGATTCTTCCTTTTCGTATGAGCAGTTCTTC.

This clonotype was seen ten or more times. The J gene is TRBJ2-3, the V gene TRBV28, with unresolved D. Per the germline V gene, CDR1 is MDHEN and CDR2 is SYDVKM. Trimming cost V 5 bases and J 0 bases, with 15 bases left between them. This CDR3 spans 16 amino acids. CDR3 sequence: CASSLPLMSSTDTQYF. CDR3 in DNA: TGTGCCAGCAGTCTTCCGCTCATGTCTAGCACAGATACGCAGTATTTT.

This clonotype was counted ten times or more. This chain connects TRBV30 to TRBJ2-2; 7 bases match TRBD1. The germline V gene encodes CDR1 GTSNPN and CDR2 SVGIG (reference sequence). The CDR3 length is 13 residues. The V segment lost 5 bases and the J segment 6 bases; nucleotides outside the gene matches: 6. The CDR3 loop is CAWRTGGAGELFF. CDR3 nucleotides: TGTGCCTGGCGGACAGGTGGGGCCGGGGAGCTGTTTTTT.

This clonotype was found many times. The V gene is TRBV28, the J gene TRBJ2-1, with D maybe TRBD2 (5 bases). Germline assignment: CDR1 MDHEN and CDR2 SYDVKM. Deletions cut 5 bases from V and 0 bases from J, with 17 bases between. The CDR3 has 17 residues. The CDR3 sequence is CASSPSGVGASYNEQFF. CDR3 DNA sequence: TGTGCCAGCAGTCCCTCCGGAGTGGGAGCCTCCTACAATGAGCAGTTCTTC. Complete variable domain (other parts from reference TRBV28 and TRBJ2-1): DVKVTQSSRYLVKRTGEKVFLECVQDMDHENMFWYRQDPGLGLRLIYFSYDVKMKEKGDIPEGYSVSREKKERFSLILESASTNQTSMYLCASSPSGVGASYNEQFFGPGTRLTVL.

V and J are TRBV20-1 and TRBJ2-1, with TRBD2 matching 8 bases. V gave up 0 bases and J gave up 7 bases; unmatched junction bases: 8. The CDR3 length is 15 residues. The germline gives CDR1 DFQATT, CDR2 SNEGSKA (reference sequence). As DNA, the CDR3 is TGCAGTGCTAGAGATACCCGCGGCGGGAGGAATGAGCAGTTCTTC. It is translated as CSARDTRGGRNEQFF.

This clonotype was observed many times. The rearrangement links TRBV7-2 to TRBJ1-1; D ambiguous. The germline V gene encodes CDR1 SGHTA and CDR2 FQGNSA. The germline V and J ends were trimmed by 2 bases and 6 bases, with 10 bases remaining between them. The CDR3 has 13 amino acids. CDR3 sequence: CASSLSSGSEAFF. Here the CDR3 DNA reads TGTGCCAGCAGCTTAAGTTCCGGGTCTGAAGCTTTCTTT.

The table lists this clonotype with many counts. The chain joins TRBV11-2 to TRBJ2-1, with TRBD2 matching over 9 bases. The CDR3 contains 15 residues. The trim removed 5 bases at V and 3 bases at J, leaving 5 bases unmatched. In germline, CDR1 is SGHAT, CDR2 FQNNGV. DNA of the CDR3: TGTGCCAGCAGCCAAGGGACTAGCTTCTACAATGAGCAGTTCTTC. Protein sequence: CASSQGTSFYNEQFF.